This entry lists 19 T cell receptor beta chains sequenced from one sample in a study of blood T cells in healthy people across ages. Using a J-beta primer mix together with a sample-barcoded 5' primer, a second PCR was run for about 7 to 12 cycles. TCRdb analysed the 5' RACE reads with MiXCR anew, one entry per CDR3 protein. Among 760,000 or so distinct CDR3 sequences listed, 20% to 30% were seen once. The same data also went into a second study, on T cells of mothers and their children.

Input material: blood. The receptor set was obtained from a boy aged 10-17 years in good health.

The sample holds a few counts of this clonotype. This chain joins TRBV5-1 and TRBJ2-3; 7 nucleotides line up with TRBD1. V was pared by 1 base and J by 3 bases, with 11 bases of the junction left unmatched. Per germline, CDR1 SGHRS and CDR2 YFSETQ. This CDR3 spans 17 amino acids. The CDR3 region has the DNA TGCGCCAGCAGCTTGAGAAACAGGGGTTCCGAGACAGATACGCAGTATTTT. Protein sequence: CASSLRNRGSETDTQYF.

Concerning this clonotype: The junction and the germline gene differ at one end; a read error may be behind it. The chain carries TRBV6-4 and TRBJ1-2, with 8 bases lining up with TRBD1. The CDR3 loop spans 14 amino acids. The germline V gene encodes CDR1 MRHNA and CDR2 SNTAGT. The CDR3 DNA sequence: TGTGCCAGCAGGGCGACAGGGGTTAACAATGGCTACACCTTC. Residues: CASRATGVNNGYTF.

This CDR3 reads CASSQEIGYEQYF. In DNA form, the CDR3 reads TGTGCCAGCAGCCAAGAGATTGGATACGAGCAGTACTTC. The rearrangement links TRBV4-2 to TRBJ2-7; D ambiguous. Germline loops: CDR1 LGHNA, CDR2 YNFKEQ. The CDR3 length is 13 residues. Deletions cut 0 bases from V and 4 bases from J, with 7 bases between.

The sample holds a few counts of this clonotype. The chain links TRBV4-3 to TRBJ2-7; D is uncertain. The V end lost 0 bases, the J end lost 2 bases, and 5 bases lay between the germline ends. This CDR3 comprises 13 residues. Germline V CDR1 and CDR2: LGHNA, YSLEER. The CDR3 nucleotides are TGCGCCAGCAGCCAAGAGTTGCCCTACGAGCAGTACTTC. Amino acid sequence: CASSQELPYEQYF.

The rearrangement links TRBV12-3 or TRBV12-4 to TRBJ1-2, with 8 bases fitting TRBD1. V trimming: 8 bases; J trimming: 8 bases; junction bases outside the gene matches: 10. The length of the CDR3 is 13 residues. The CDR3 loop reads CASGAGGSWGYTF. CDR3 coding DNA: TGTGCCAGCGGGGCAGGGGGCTCTTGGGGCTACACCTTC.

The chain is built from TRBV2 and TRBJ1-4; no definite D call. CDR1 is SNHLY and CDR2 is FYNNEI in the germline V gene. Trimming shortened V by 8 bases and J by 3 bases, and 13 bases separated the two germline ends. The CDR3 consists of 14 residues. Here the CDR3 reads CASREGAANEKLFF. As DNA, the CDR3 is TGTGCCAGCCGGGAAGGTGCTGCTAATGAAAAACTGTTTTTT.

The V gene is TRBV5-5, the J gene TRBJ2-5, with 9 positions matching TRBD1. The DNA matches TRBJ2-7 better at its end, which makes the J call doubtful. Germline CDR1 SGHKS, CDR2 YYEKEE (reference sequence). The CDR3 spans 14 residues. For the CDR3, the DNA is TGTGCCAGCCGAATACCGGGACAGGGAGGCGAGCAGTACTTC. Its translation: CASRIPGQGGEQYF.

This clonotype occurred a few times. The rearrangement joins TRBV2 to TRBJ2-1; TRBD2 might be the D (6 bases). Looked up from germline, CDR1 is SNHLY and CDR2 is FYNNEI. CDR3 length equals 15 residues. Trimming took 2 bases from V and 5 from J, leaving 13 bases between them. The CDR3 sequence is CASSELVGGNNEQFF. CDR3 bases: TGTGCCAGCAGTGAATTGGTGGGAGGAAACAATGAGCAGTTCTTC.

The chain is built from TRBV7-9 and TRBJ2-1, with 10 bases identical to TRBD2. The CDR3 length is 16 residues. Germline CDR1 and CDR2: SEHNR and FQNEAQ (reference sequence). The junction had 11 bases not matched to a gene; V was cut back by 5 bases and J by 7 bases. The CDR3 sequence: CASSPRSSGRMNEQFF. Written as DNA, the CDR3 is TGTGCCAGCAGCCCCCGTTCTAGCGGGAGAATGAATGAGCAGTTCTTC.

The chain recombines TRBV4-2 with TRBJ2-2, with D hard to call. V was clipped by 4 bases and J by 9 bases, with 24 bases between them. The germline V gene encodes CDR1 LGHNA and CDR2 YNFKEQ. The CDR3 is made up of 17 amino acids. The chain's CDR3 is CASSRAVDSQALRELFF. The CDR3 DNA follows: TGTGCCAGCAGCCGGGCCGTAGACTCCCAGGCCTTGCGGGAGCTGTTTTTT.

V usage is TRBV3-1 and J usage is TRBJ2-1, with D hard to call. This CDR3 comprises 15 residues. From germline, CDR1 is LGHDT and CDR2 YNNKEL (reference sequence). Trimming removed 4 bases from V and 3 bases from J, with 13 bases in between. The CDR3 DNA reads TGTGCCAGCAGCCCCCGGCAGCCCGACTACAATGAGCAGTTCTTC. It encodes CASSPRQPDYNEQFF.

The chain combines TRBV10-3 with TRBJ2-4; 11 nucleotides line up with TRBD2. CDR1 and CDR2 from the germline V gene are ENHRY and SYGVKD. The J segment lost 0 bases and the V segment lost 4 bases, leaving 11 bases of the junction unmatched. This CDR3 comprises 19 residues. DNA of the CDR3: TGTGCCATCAGTGCCTCACTAGCGGGGGATGTCGTAGCCAAAAACATTCAGTACTTC. Residues: CAISASLAGDVVAKNIQYF.

J is TRBJ2-7 and V is TRBV20-1; 10 bases are a match to TRBD2. There are 17 residues in the CDR3. V shed 0 bases and J 0 bases; nucleotides not matched to a gene: 8. The germline V gene has CDR1 DFQATT and CDR2 SNEGSKA (reference sequence). CDR3 in DNA: TGCAGTGCTAGAGATCTGGAACTAGCGGGGAGCTCCTACGAGCAGTACTTC. Protein: CSARDLELAGSSYEQYF.

This clonotype was observed a handful of times. The V and J genes are TRBV29-1 and TRBJ2-7, with unresolved D. The CDR3 spans 11 residues. V was pared by 1 base and J by 3 bases, with 4 bases between. Per the germline V gene, CDR1 is SQVTM and CDR2 is ANQGSEA. The CDR3 spells CSVEAHYEQYF. Here the CDR3 DNA reads TGCAGCGTTGAAGCCCACTACGAGCAGTACTTC.

The chain is built from TRBV5-1 and TRBJ2-7; D remains unclear. CDR1 and CDR2 (germline): SGHRS, YFSETQ. Trimming took off 1 base at V and 2 bases at J, with 10 bases between the two ends. The CDR3 length is 14 residues. CDR3 nucleotide sequence: TGCGCCAGCAGCTTGAACAGCCTAACCTACGAGCAGTACTTC. Encoded protein: CASSLNSLTYEQYF.

The table lists this clonotype with many counts. At one boundary the junction diverges from the germline segment, which might be a read error. The rearrangement joins TRBV7-2 to TRBJ2-7; TRBD1 might be the D (6 bases). Germline CDR1 reads SGHTA; CDR2 reads FQGNSA. The CDR3 runs 12 residues. CDR3 in amino acids: CASSLRGNEQYF. CDR3 nucleotides: TGCGCCAGCAGCTTGAGGGGGAACGAGCAGTACTTC.

The rearrangement joins TRBV10-1 to TRBJ2-3; TRBD2 matches at 9 bases. V shed 0 bases, J shed 10 bases, and the junction held 2 bases outside the gene matches. CDR1 is WNHNN and CDR2 is SYGVQD in the germline V gene (reference sequence). This CDR3 comprises 13 residues. CDR3 nucleotides: TGCGCCAGCAGTGAGTCTGGGACTAGCTCGCAGTATTTT. Translated: CASSESGTSSQYF.

This clonotype has just a few counts. V is TRBV6-1 and J is TRBJ2-7; D gene ambiguous. V lost 8 bases and J 3 bases, leaving 11 bases between the germline ends. The CDR3 covers 12 residues. Germline V gene data show CDR1 as MNHNS and CDR2 as SASEGT. This CDR3 reads CASGHGGYEQYF. The CDR3 bases are TGTGCCAGCGGGCACGGCGGCTACGAGCAGTACTTC.

The sample holds many counts of this clonotype. The gene calls are TRBV6-4 and TRBJ2-7, with D possibly TRBD1 on 5 matching bases. V lost 5 bases, J lost 2 bases, and 10 bases lay in between. The CDR3 sequence is 13 residues long. Germline loops: CDR1 MRHNA, CDR2 SNTAGT. The CDR3 reads CASSSTETYEQYF. CDR3 coding DNA: TGTGCCAGCAGTTCGACAGAAACCTACGAGCAGTACTTC.